This T cell receptor (beta chain) comes out of a study of T-cell reconstitution after alpha-beta-depleted transplantation in children. Unique molecular identifiers were incorporated into the prepared TCRbeta library. Via MiXCR, TCRdb re-called the PCR reads, giving one row per CDR3 protein. The profile shows some 300,000 distinct CDR3 sequences, around 7.3% of them singletons. Germline CDR1 reads LGHNA; CDR2 reads YNFKEQ. This CDR3 has 15 amino acids. Trimming cost V 1 base and J 1 base, with 9 bases left between them. This clonotype was found once. Its antigen is undetermined. Whole-study findings and limits: Fresh T-cell production supplied most of the T-cell counts and diversity seen one year after transplant. Reports say that about two months after transplant, the alpha-beta T cells came out of several hundred graft clones that had expanded. Surviving recipient cells, namely T cells and thymic progenitors, were the source of high day-60 TCRbeta diversity in some patients.

V gene TRBV4-2 combines with J gene TRBJ2-3; D is unresolved. The sample consisted of peripheral blood, taken 360 days after TCRalphabeta/CD19-depleted stem cell transplant. This receptor was identified in a female patient aged 2-15 years who had a stem cell transplant for Fanconi anemia, so the T cells may come from the graft donor. CDR3 sequence (DNA): TGTGCCAGCAGCCAAGGTTCCCGCGGCACAGATACGCAGTATTTT. Translated: CASSQGSRGTDTQYF.